The 25 T cell receptor beta chains listed next were all sequenced from one sample in a study of identical twins. TCRdb re-analysed the 5' RACE reads in MiXCR, keeping a single row per CDR3 protein. The table lists a few hundred thousand distinct CDR3 sequences, about 13% of them singletons. The same sample was also studied in work on yellow fever vaccine responses in identical twins.

Sequencing was performed on CD4+ T cells sorted from blood. Every receptor here comes from a woman aged 18-29 years in good health.

This clonotype turned up a few times. The genes are TRBV20-1 and TRBJ2-2; 8 bases align to TRBD1. This CDR3 has 15 residues. Germline V CDR1 and CDR2: DFQATT, SNEGSKA (reference sequence). The V and J ends lost 0 bases and 2 bases, in that order; junction bases with no gene match: 2. The CDR3: CSAREPGGNTGELFF. CDR3 DNA: TGCAGTGCTAGAGAACCAGGGGGCAACACCGGGGAGCTGTTTTTT.

The chain is built from TRBV20-1 and TRBJ2-1, with D unclear. The CDR3 runs to 12 residues. Germline lookup yields CDR1 DFQATT and CDR2 SNEGSKA (reference sequence). V was trimmed by 6 bases and J by 5 bases, leaving 11 bases between them. The CDR3 spells CSAQRPNNEQFF. The CDR3 nucleotides read TGCAGTGCCCAAAGGCCCAACAATGAGCAGTTCTTC.

The chain links TRBV12-3 or TRBV12-4 to TRBJ2-1, with 8 bases that match TRBD1. With 5 bases clipped from V and 4 bases from J, the junction kept 4 bases outside the gene matches. The CDR3 is made up of 14 amino acids. Written as DNA, the CDR3 is TGTGCCAGCAGTCCGCACAGGGGGTACAATGAGCAGTTCTTC. This translates into CASSPHRGYNEQFF.

This clonotype was detected a few times. The V and J genes are TRBV29-1 and TRBJ2-7, with D maybe TRBD1 (5 bases). V shed 1 base and J shed 6 bases, with 13 bases lying between them. The length of the CDR3 is 13 residues. Looked up from germline, CDR1 is SQVTM and CDR2 is ANQGSEA. CDR3 protein: CSVEVGRVTEQYF. In nucleotides, the CDR3 is TGCAGCGTTGAAGTCGGCAGGGTAACCGAGCAGTACTTC.

In its sample, this clonotype was seen many times. The CDR3 nucleotides are TGCGCCAGCAGCTTAACCGGGACTAACACCGGGGAGCTGTTTTTT. Translation: CASSLTGTNTGELFF. The chain recombines TRBV5-1 with TRBJ2-2; weak D call: TRBD2 (6 bases). V lost 2 bases, J lost 2 bases, and 10 bases lay in between. Germline CDR1 is SGHRS and CDR2 is YFSETQ. The CDR3 extends over 15 amino acids.

Concerning this clonotype: The junction does not match germline at one end; this may be a read error. V gene TRBV12-3 or TRBV12-4 combines with J gene TRBJ2-2, with 7 nucleotides matching TRBD2. The CDR3 length is 19 residues. The CDR3 nucleotides are TGTGCCATCAGTTTCTCCGGAGGGAGGGCCAATGTTGGGAGAAGGGAGCTGTTTTTT. Translated, it gives CAISFSGGRANVGRRELFF.

This clonotype appeared a few times. The chain couples TRBV30 to TRBJ2-1; a weak D match, TRBD2 (6 bases). The germline CDR1 and CDR2 sequences are GTSNPN and SVGIG (reference sequence). Trimming took 1 base from V and 3 from J, leaving 10 bases between them. CDR3 size: 14 residues. The CDR3 reads CAWSGGNSYNEQFF. CDR3 bases: TGTGCCTGGAGTGGCGGGAACAGCTACAATGAGCAGTTCTTC.

This rearrangement joins TRBV12-3 or TRBV12-4 to TRBJ1-5; 8 bases line up with TRBD1. V lost 5 bases, J lost 7 bases, and 4 bases stayed unmatched. The CDR3 totals 13 residues. The CDR3 DNA follows: TGTGCCAGCAGTCAGGGGGCAAGGCAGCCCCAGCATTTT. Protein sequence: CASSQGARQPQHF.

This clonotype turned up a few times. The chain uses TRBV20-1 and TRBJ2-1; 8 bases fit TRBD1. The CDR3 loop spans 14 amino acids. V dropped 6 bases and J dropped 3; count of bases not matched to a gene: 7. Germline V CDR1 and CDR2: DFQATT, SNEGSKA (reference sequence). The CDR3 DNA sequence: TGCAGTGCCAGTGCCGGGACAGGCTACAATGAGCAGTTCTTC. Translated: CSASAGTGYNEQFF.

This clonotype was detected a few times. The J gene is TRBJ2-1, the V gene TRBV3-1; the D is unclear. Germline CDR1 is LGHDT and CDR2 is YNNKEL (reference sequence). The CDR3 spans 15 residues. Trimming removed 1 base at V and 3 bases at J, with 10 bases between. The CDR3 here is CASSQGWRLYNEQFF. The CDR3 region has the DNA TGTGCCAGCAGCCAAGGGTGGCGGCTCTACAATGAGCAGTTCTTC.

This clonotype has ten or more counts. The rearrangement links TRBV4-3 to TRBJ2-1; 10 nucleotides agree with TRBD2. The trim removed 1 base at V and 3 bases at J, leaving 3 bases unmatched. Germline CDR1 LGHNA, CDR2 YSLEER. The CDR3 covers 16 residues. CDR3 DNA: TGCGCCAGCAGCCAAGCGACTAGCGGGTTCTACAATGAGCAGTTCTTC. Protein: CASSQATSGFYNEQFF.

This clonotype was seen only a few times. V gene TRBV6-2 or TRBV6-3 combines with J gene TRBJ2-7, with D tentatively TRBD2 (5 bases). The CDR3 length is 14 residues. Trimming removed 6 bases from V and 0 bases from J, with 12 bases in between. CDR1 is MNHEY and CDR2 is SVGEGT in the germline V gene. The DNA of the CDR3 is TGTGCCAGCAGGCCGCCGGGAAGCTCCTACGAGCAGTACTTC. Translating it yields CASRPPGSSYEQYF.

This clonotype occurred a few times. J is TRBJ2-1 and V is TRBV5-1; 13 bases are a match to TRBD2. The CDR3 is 17 amino acids. With 3 bases clipped from V and 7 bases from J, the junction kept 10 bases outside the gene matches. The germline gives CDR1 SGHRS, CDR2 YFSETQ. As DNA, the CDR3 is TGCGCCAGCAGCTCAGGAACCGGGACTAGCGGGGAGAATGAGCAGTTCTTC. Encoded protein: CASSSGTGTSGENEQFF.

The rearrangement joins TRBV9 to TRBJ2-2; no clear D gene. Germline V CDR1 and CDR2: SGDLS, YYNGEE. CDR3 length equals 14 residues. The V end lost 3 bases, the J end lost 6 bases, and 12 bases lay between the germline ends. CDR3 in amino acids: CASSANPFPGELFF. CDR3 coding DNA: TGTGCCAGCAGCGCCAACCCTTTTCCCGGGGAGCTGTTTTTT.

This clonotype was found a few times. The genes are TRBV28 and TRBJ2-7, with 8 bases lining up with TRBD1. Per the germline V gene, CDR1 is MDHEN and CDR2 is SYDVKM. Unmatched junction bases numbered 11, after V lost 7 bases and J lost 6 bases. CDR3 length: 14 residues. The CDR3 reads CASNRRTGSVEQYF. The CDR3 nucleotides read TGTGCCAGCAATCGGAGGACAGGGTCGGTCGAGCAGTACTTC.

The J gene is TRBJ1-6, the V gene TRBV7-2; possibly TRBD1 for D (6 bases). V was pared by 5 bases and J by 3 bases, with 11 bases between. The germline V gene encodes CDR1 SGHTA and CDR2 FQGNSA. This CDR3 is built from 15 residues. Here the CDR3 DNA reads TGTGCCAGCAGCCTGACAGGAAACTATAATTCACCCCTCCACTTT. Translating it yields CASSLTGNYNSPLHF. Full variable domain (rest looked up from reference TRBV7-2 and TRBJ1-6): GAGVSQSPSNKVTEKGKDVELRCDPISGHTALYWYRQSLGQGLEFLIYFQGNSAPDKSGLPSDRFSAERTGGSVSTLTIQRTQQEDSAVYLCASSLTGNYNSPLHFGNGTRLTVT.

This chain joins TRBV24-1 and TRBJ2-3; TRBD2 matches 14 bases. Germline values: CDR1 KGHDR, CDR2 SFDVKD. The CDR3 has 16 residues. With V trimmed by 4 bases and J by 4 bases, 3 bases remained unmatched. The DNA of the CDR3 is TGTGCCACCAGTGACCCGGGACTAGCGGGAGCAGATACGCAGTATTTT. Translation: CATSDPGLAGADTQYF.

This clonotype turned up a few times. The chain is built from TRBV27 and TRBJ2-6, with 10 bases fitting TRBD1. CDR3 length: 18 amino acids. Germline V CDR1 and CDR2: MNHEY, SMNVEV (reference sequence). V was clipped by 4 bases and J by 2 bases; unmatched bases: 8. The CDR3 sequence is CASSSGQGKFPGANVLTF. Written as DNA, the CDR3 is TGTGCCAGCAGTTCGGGACAGGGGAAGTTCCCTGGGGCCAACGTCCTGACTTTC.

The rearrangement joins TRBV11-2 to TRBJ2-1; the match to TRBD2 covers 16 bases. The V gene end was trimmed by 5 bases and the J gene end by 12 bases; junction bases not matched to a gene: 4. The CDR3 covers 14 residues. Germline assignment: CDR1 SGHAT and CDR2 FQNNGV. The chain's CDR3 is CASSPGTSGRVQFF. CDR3 bases: TGTGCCAGCAGCCCCGGGACTAGCGGGAGGGTGCAGTTCTTC.

The V gene is TRBV7-2, the J gene TRBJ1-4; no reliable D call. The CDR3 extends over 13 amino acids. Germline V CDR1 and CDR2: SGHTA, FQGNSA. Trimming shortened V by 1 base and J by 8 bases, and 8 bases separated the two germline ends. CDR3 in DNA: TGTGCCAGCAGCTTAGACGTCAGGGAAAAACTGTTTTTT. Translating gives CASSLDVREKLFF.

A few counts support this clonotype. The chain links TRBV10-3 to TRBJ2-5; D possibly corresponds to TRBD1 (8 bases). Trimming removed 4 bases from V and 1 base from J, with 22 bases in between. Germline V gives CDR1 ENHRY, CDR2 SYGVKD. CDR3 length: 18 amino acids. CDR3 nucleotide sequence: TGTGCCATCAGTGGTGTACAAACAGGGGGGGACAGCCAAGAGACCCAGTACTTC. Its translation: CAISGVQTGGDSQETQYF.

The chain combines TRBV20-1 with TRBJ1-6, with D perhaps matching TRBD1 (5 bases). Germline CDR1 and CDR2: DFQATT and SNEGSKA (reference sequence). Trimming cost V 3 bases and J 1 base, with 10 bases left between them. The CDR3 extends over 15 amino acids. The CDR3 coding sequence is TGCAGTGCTAGTCAGACAGAGTCCTATAATTCACCCCTCCACTTT. This codes for CSASQTESYNSPLHF.

A few counts support this clonotype. This rearrangement joins TRBV6-2 or TRBV6-3 to TRBJ2-3, with 10 bases aligning to TRBD2. V lost 6 bases to trimming and J lost 0 bases; unmatched junction nucleotides: 21. Germline V lookup: CDR1 MNHEY, CDR2 SVGEGT. CDR3 length equals 21 residues. The CDR3 here is CASSLPGLAEPHLSSTDTQYF. DNA for the CDR3: TGTGCCAGCAGCCTTCCTGGACTAGCGGAGCCGCATTTATCTAGCACAGATACGCAGTATTTT.

Only a few counts were recorded for this clonotype. The J gene is TRBJ1-4, the V gene TRBV20-1; D unresolved. Trimming removed 8 bases at V and 0 bases at J, with 10 bases between. Germline lookup yields CDR1 DFQATT and CDR2 SNEGSKA (reference sequence). The CDR3 has 13 residues. The DNA of the CDR3 is TGCAGTACTCTGAGGACAACTAATGAAAAACTGTTTTTT. Its protein product is CSTLRTTNEKLFF.

This clonotype occurred a few times. The V gene is TRBV5-1, the J gene TRBJ2-5; 8 bases map to TRBD2. The CDR3 covers 14 residues. Germline V gene data show CDR1 as SGHRS and CDR2 as YFSETQ. V lost 5 bases, J lost 2 bases, and 5 bases stayed unmatched. The chain's CDR3 is CASSAGGTQETQYF. DNA of the CDR3: TGCGCCAGCAGTGCGGGGGGAACTCAAGAGACCCAGTACTTC.